This T cell receptor (beta chain) was obtained from a study of tumor-infiltrating lymphocytes in primary liver carcinoma. Overall study: Maximum tumor diameters ranged from roughly 4 to 10 cm, stage T1-T3 N0M0.

The junction had 10 bases not matched to a gene; V was cut back by 4 bases and J by 4 bases. Germline V gene data show CDR1 as SQVTM and CDR2 as ANQGSEA. CDR3 size: 15 residues. Whole-study results and caveats: CD8+ and CD4+ repertoires went uncompared, the samples being bulk unsorted. Tumors and blood were compared for top-250-clone fraction, and tumors had the significantly higher value (p = 0.039).

Researchers generated TCR beta cDNA from 500 ng of total RNA, relying on a constant-region primer. Library construction for TCR beta comprised three nested multiplex PCR rounds performed with slightly modified ARM-PCR. Forward primers for TRBV1-TRBV30 and a C-beta reverse primer served the first two PCR rounds, at about 10 cycles each. TCRdb recomputed calls from the multiplex PCR reads with MiXCR, one row per CDR3 protein. The data contain 300,000 to 400,000 distinct CDR3 sequences, over 55% of them singletons. Blood RNA came from unsorted whole blood; germline DNA was also extracted. Surgery was preceded by the collection of roughly 4 milliliters of peripheral blood. Notes on this clonotype: As yet, its antigen is unknown.

The V and J genes are TRBV29-1 and TRBJ2-5; 9 nucleotides match TRBD2. The sequence was collected from a man aged 40-50 years with primary liver carcinoma and hepatitis B virus infection. Sequencing was performed on peripheral blood. CDR3 region: CSVADGTSNRETQYF. Here the CDR3 DNA reads TGCAGCGTTGCTGATGGGACTAGCAACCGAGAGACCCAGTACTTC.